This T cell receptor beta chain derives from a study of CD8 T cells in ankylosing spondylitis. General observations from the study: Within peripheral blood, clones linked to disease were CD8+ and relatively rare. Matched ankylosing spondylitis synovial fluid reportedly contained a significantly enriched population of disease-linked clones. Some of these motif variants have turned up before, in reports on reactive arthritis synovial fluid and blood. Ankylosing spondylitis blood seemed to carry a telltale TCR beta motif made of several highly homologous variants.

There are 13 residues in the CDR3. Germline-derived CDR1 and CDR2 are SQVTM and ANQGSEA. V was clipped by 7 bases and J by 4 bases; unmatched bases: 6. A note on this clonotype: Antigen: not known.

Library preparation for TCR beta used quantitative 5'-RACE with molecular barcodes. TCRdb fed the 5' RACE reads into MiXCR, producing one record per CDR3 protein. The data contain hundreds of thousands of distinct CDR3 sequences, about 12% of them singletons. The V and J genes are TRBV29-1 and TRBJ1-5; 8 bases line up with TRBD1. The specimen sequenced was blood, either unsorted or a sorted T cell fraction (not recorded which). The TCR comes from a male donor with ankylosing spondylitis. This CDR3 is CSARQGPNQPQHF. CDR3 sequence (DNA): TGCAGCGCCCGACAGGGGCCGAATCAGCCCCAGCATTTT.